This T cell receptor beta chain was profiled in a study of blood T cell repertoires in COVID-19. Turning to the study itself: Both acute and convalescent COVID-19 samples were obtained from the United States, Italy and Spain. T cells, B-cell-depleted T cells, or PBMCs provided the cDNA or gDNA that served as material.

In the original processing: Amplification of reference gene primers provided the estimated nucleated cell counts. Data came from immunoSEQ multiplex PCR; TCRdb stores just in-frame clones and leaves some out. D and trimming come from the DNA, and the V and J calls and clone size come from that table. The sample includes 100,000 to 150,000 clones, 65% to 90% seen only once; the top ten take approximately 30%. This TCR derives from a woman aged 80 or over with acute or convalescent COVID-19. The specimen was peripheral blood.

Written as DNA, the CDR3 is TGTGCCAGCAAACGGACAGGTACCACAGATACGCAGTATTTT. It translates to CASKRTGTTDTQYF. This sequence joins TRBV27 and TRBJ2-3; 7 bases map to TRBD1. The germline gives CDR1 MNHEY, CDR2 SMNVEV (reference sequence). V was clipped by 7 bases and J by 2 bases; unmatched bases: 6. This CDR3 has 14 amino acids.